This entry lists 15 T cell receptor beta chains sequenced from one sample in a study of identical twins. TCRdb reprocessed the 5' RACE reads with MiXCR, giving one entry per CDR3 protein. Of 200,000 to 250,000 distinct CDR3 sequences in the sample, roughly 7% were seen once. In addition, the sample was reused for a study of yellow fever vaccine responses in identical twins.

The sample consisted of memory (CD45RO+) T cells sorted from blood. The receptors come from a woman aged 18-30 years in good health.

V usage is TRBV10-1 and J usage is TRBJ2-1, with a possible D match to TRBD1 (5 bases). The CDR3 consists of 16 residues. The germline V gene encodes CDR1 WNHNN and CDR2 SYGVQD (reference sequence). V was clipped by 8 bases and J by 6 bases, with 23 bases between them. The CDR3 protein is CASAKSQGSRSNEQFF. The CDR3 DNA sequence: TGCGCCAGCGCAAAAAGCCAGGGCTCCAGGTCCAATGAGCAGTTCTTC.

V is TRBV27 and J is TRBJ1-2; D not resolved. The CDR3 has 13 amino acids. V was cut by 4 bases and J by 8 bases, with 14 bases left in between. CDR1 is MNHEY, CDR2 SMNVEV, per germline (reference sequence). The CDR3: CASSSRRLGGYTF. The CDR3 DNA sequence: TGTGCCAGCAGTTCGAGGAGGCTGGGGGGCTACACCTTC.

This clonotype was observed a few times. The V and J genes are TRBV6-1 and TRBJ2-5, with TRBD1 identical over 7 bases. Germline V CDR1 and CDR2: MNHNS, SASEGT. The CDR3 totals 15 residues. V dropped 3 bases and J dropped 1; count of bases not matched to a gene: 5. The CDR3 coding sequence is TGTGCCAGCAGTGAGGTACAGGGGACCCAAGAGACCCAGTACTTC. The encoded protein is CASSEVQGTQETQYF.

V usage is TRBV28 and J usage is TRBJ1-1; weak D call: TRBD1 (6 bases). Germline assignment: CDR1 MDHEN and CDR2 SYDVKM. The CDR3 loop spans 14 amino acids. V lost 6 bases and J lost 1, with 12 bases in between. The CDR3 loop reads CASRGADWNTEAFF. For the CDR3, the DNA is TGTGCCAGCAGGGGGGCCGACTGGAACACTGAAGCTTTCTTT.

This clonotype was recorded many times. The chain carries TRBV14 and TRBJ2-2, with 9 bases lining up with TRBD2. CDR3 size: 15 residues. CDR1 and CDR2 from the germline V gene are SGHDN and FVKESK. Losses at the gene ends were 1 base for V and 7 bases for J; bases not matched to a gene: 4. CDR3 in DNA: TGTGCCAGCAGCCAAGCTAGCGGGATGTTCGGGGAGCTGTTTTTT. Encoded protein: CASSQASGMFGELFF.

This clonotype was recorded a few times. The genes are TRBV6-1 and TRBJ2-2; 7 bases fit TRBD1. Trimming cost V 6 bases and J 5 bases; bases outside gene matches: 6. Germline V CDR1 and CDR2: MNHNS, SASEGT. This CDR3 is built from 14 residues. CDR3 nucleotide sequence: TGTGCCAGCAGAAGACAGGGCGTAACCGGGGAGCTGTTTTTT. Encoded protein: CASRRQGVTGELFF.

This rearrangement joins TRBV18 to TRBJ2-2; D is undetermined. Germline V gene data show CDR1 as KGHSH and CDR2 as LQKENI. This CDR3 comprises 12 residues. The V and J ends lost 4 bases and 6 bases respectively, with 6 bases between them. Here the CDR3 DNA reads TGTGCCAGCTCACAAGCCCCCGGGGAGCTGTTTTTT. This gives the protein CASSQAPGELFF.

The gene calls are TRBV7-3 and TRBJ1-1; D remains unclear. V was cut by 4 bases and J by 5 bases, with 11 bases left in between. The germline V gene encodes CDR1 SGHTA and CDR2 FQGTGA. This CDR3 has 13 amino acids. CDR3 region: CASSYKAATEAFF. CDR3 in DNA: TGTGCCAGCAGCTACAAGGCTGCGACTGAAGCTTTCTTT.

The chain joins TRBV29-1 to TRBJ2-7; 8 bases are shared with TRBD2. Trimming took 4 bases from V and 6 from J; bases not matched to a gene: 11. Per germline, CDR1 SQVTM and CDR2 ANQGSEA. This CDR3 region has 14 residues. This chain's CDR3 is CSVGKDGRASEQYF. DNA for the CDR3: TGCAGCGTTGGAAAAGACGGGAGGGCCTCCGAGCAGTACTTC.

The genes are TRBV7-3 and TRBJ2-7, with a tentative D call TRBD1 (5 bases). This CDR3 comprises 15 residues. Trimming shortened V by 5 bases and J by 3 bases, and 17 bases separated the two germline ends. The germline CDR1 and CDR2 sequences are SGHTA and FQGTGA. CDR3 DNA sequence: TGTGCCAGCAGCCCCGGTGGGGCAAGCCGCTACGAGCAGTACTTC. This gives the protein CASSPGGASRYEQYF.

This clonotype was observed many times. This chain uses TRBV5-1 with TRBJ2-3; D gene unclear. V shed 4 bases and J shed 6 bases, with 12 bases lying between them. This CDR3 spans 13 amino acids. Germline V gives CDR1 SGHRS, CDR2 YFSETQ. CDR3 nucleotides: TGCGCCAGCAGCCCAGACGGTTTGGATACGCAGTATTTT. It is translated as CASSPDGLDTQYF.

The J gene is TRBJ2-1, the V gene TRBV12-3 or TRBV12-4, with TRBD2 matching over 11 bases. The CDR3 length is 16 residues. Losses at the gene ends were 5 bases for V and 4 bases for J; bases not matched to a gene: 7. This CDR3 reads CASSNRLAGLYNEQFF. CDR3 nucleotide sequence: TGTGCCAGCAGTAACAGACTAGCGGGGTTGTACAATGAGCAGTTCTTC.

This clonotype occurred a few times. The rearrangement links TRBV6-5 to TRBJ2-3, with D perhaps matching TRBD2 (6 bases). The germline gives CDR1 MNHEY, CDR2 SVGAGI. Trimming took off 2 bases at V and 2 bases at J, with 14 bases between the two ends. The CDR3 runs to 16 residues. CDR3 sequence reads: CASSYRGKVVTDTQYF. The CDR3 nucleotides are TGTGCCAGCAGTTACCGCGGGAAAGTTGTCACAGATACGCAGTATTTT.

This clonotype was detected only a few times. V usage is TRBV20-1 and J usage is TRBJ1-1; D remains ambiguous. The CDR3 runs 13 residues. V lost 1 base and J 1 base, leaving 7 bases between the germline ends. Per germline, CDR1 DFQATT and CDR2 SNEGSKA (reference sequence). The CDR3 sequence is CSARVIGNTEAFF. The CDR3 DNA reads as TGCAGTGCTAGAGTGATAGGGAACACTGAAGCTTTCTTT.

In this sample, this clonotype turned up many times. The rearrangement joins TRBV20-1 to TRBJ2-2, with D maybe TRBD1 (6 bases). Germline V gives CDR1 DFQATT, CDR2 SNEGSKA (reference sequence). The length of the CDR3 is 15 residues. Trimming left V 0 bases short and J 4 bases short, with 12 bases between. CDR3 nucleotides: TGCAGTGCTAGAGAGGGTGGACAGCCCACCGGGGAGCTGTTTTTT. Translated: CSAREGGQPTGELFF.